What follows describes a single T cell receptor (beta chain). V was trimmed by 1 base and J by 3 bases, leaving 8 bases between them. This CDR3 spans 14 amino acids. Per germline, CDR1 PRHDT and CDR2 FYEKMQ (reference sequence). The data were obtained in a study of OX40 agonist ivuxolimab in advanced cancers. The wider study: Dose-escalation patients had hepatocellular carcinoma, melanoma, renal cell or head and neck cancer.

Method: immunoSEQ multiplex PCR; TCRdb's copy keeps in-frame clones and lacks some. The sample lists some 150,000 clones, around nine tenths seen once, with roughly 0.99% in the top ten. Material: CD4+ or CD8+ T cells sorted from blood, obtained in a trial of the OX40 agonist ivuxolimab. This TCR derives from an adult with an advanced solid tumor such as melanoma, head and neck, liver or kidney cancer. The chain combines TRBV13 with TRBJ2-3; D is uncertain. The CDR3 region has the DNA TGTGCCAGCAGCTTAGATCGTCCTACAGATACGCAGTATTTT. As protein: CASSLDRPTDTQYF.